The rows below give T cell receptor beta chains drawn from one sample of a study of cytomegalovirus exposure and HLA in healthy donors. TCRdb's table, derived via immunoSEQ multiplex PCR, lists solely in-frame clones and lacks some. The profile shows approximately 130,000 clones, 65% to 90% of them singletons. Sequenced input: PBMCs. Receptors originate from a man aged 45-65 years in good health and CMV-seronegative. The CDR3 runs from the conserved cysteine through the conserved F or W. The order of the fields is V gene, clone size, D gene, J gene, CDR3 DNA, CDR3 protein. D genes are given only for firm matches. Only some rows state a clone size, as once, few, many or a class for expanded clones.

>TRBV9|once|-|TRBJ1-1
TGTGCCAGCAGCGCCTATAGGAACACTGAAGCTTTCTTT
CASSAYRNTEAFF
>TRBV5-1|once|-|TRBJ2-7
TGCGCCAGCAGCTTGTGGCAGGGGAACGGAGGTTTCAACGAGCAGTACTTC
CASSLWQGNGGFNEQYF
>TRBV6-4|-|TRBD1|TRBJ2-5
TGTGCCAGCAACAAGGGACAGCCCCAAGAGACCCAGTACTTC
CASNKGQPQETQYF
>TRBV5-1|-|-|TRBJ2-1
TGCGCCAGCAGCCCATACCCACGAGGAGGTGCCCTCTCACCCCAGTTCTTC
CASSPYPRGGALSPQFF
>TRBV11-2|-|-|TRBJ1-2
TGTGCCAGCAGCTTAAATGCGGGCCAGTCGGATGGCTACACCTTC
CASSLNAGQSDGYTF
>TRBV7-3|once|-|TRBJ2-5
TGTGCCAGCAGCACGACAGGCCAAGAGACCCAGTACTTC
CASSTTGQETQYF
>TRBV18|once|-|TRBJ1-6
TGTGCCAGCTCACCAACGGGACACAAAAATTCACCCCTCCACTTT
CASSPTGHKNSPLHF
>TRBV6-1|-|-|TRBJ1-1
TGTGCCAGCAGTGTAAGGGCGGGGAACACTGAAGCTTTCTTT
CASSVRAGNTEAFF
>TRBV27|-|TRBD1|TRBJ1-4
TGTGCCAGCAGGTCCAGCGACAGGGGGATACGAAAACTGTTTTTT
CASRSSDRGIRKLFF
>TRBV27|-|-|TRBJ2-7
TGTGCCAGCAGGTCCCGAGGCAGACCCTACGAGCAGTACTTC
CASRSRGRPYEQYF
>TRBV30|-|-|TRBJ1-1
TGTGCCGGAATATATGACACGGTTTGGGAAGCTTTCTTT
CAGIYDTVWEAFF
>TRBV9|-|-|TRBJ2-1
TGTGCCAGCAGCGCCACAATCAGGGGTGGCTCCTACAATGAGCAGTTCTTC
CASSATIRGGSYNEQFF
>TRBV2|-|-|TRBJ1-2
TGTGCCAGCAGTGTACAGTCGTATGGCTACACCTTC
CASSVQSYGYTF
>TRBV27|-|TRBD1|TRBJ1-2
TGTGCCAGCAGCTCTGGGACAGGGGGCGCCTATGGCTACACCTTC
CASSSGTGGAYGYTF
>TRBV7-9|-|-|TRBJ2-7
TGTGCCAGCAGCGGGGGCAGATCCTACGAGCAGTACTTC
CASSGGRSYEQYF
>TRBV12-5|-|TRBD1|TRBJ2-7
TGTGCTAGTGGTACCCCGGGACAGGGGTACGAGCAGTACTTC
CASGTPGQGYEQYF
>TRBV2|-|TRBD1|TRBJ1-2
TGTGCCAGCAGTCGGCGCAAGGGGGCTGATGGCTACACCTTC
CASSRRKGADGYTF